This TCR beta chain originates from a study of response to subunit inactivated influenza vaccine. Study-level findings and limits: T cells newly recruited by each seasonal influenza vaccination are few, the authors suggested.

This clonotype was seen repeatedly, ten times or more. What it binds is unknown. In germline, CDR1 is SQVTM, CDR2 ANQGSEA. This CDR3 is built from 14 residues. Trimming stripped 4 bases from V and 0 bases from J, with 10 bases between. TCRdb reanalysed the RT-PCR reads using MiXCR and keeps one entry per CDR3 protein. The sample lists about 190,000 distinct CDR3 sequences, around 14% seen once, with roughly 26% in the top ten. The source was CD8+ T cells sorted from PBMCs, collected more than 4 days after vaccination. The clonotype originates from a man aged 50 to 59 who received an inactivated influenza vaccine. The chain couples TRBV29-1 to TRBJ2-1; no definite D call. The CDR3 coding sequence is TGCAGCGTTGGTCGCCCTAGCTCCTACAATGAGCAGTTCTTC. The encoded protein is CSVGRPSSYNEQFF.